This T cell receptor beta chain was identified during a study of human T cells and chemical hapten exposure. Study observations and caveats: Donors were affected by alopecia, so their immune reaction might vary from that of healthy individuals.

TCRdb itself ran the RACE reads through MiXCR, one entry per CDR3 protein. The sample carries 55,000 to 85,000 distinct CDR3 sequences, 7.5% to 10% recorded once. On this clonotype: Its antigen remains unknown.

Time point noted: patch test 1, 2 weeks after DPC sensitization. This sample's treatment: therapeutic diphenylcyclopropenone sensitization with weekly scalp DPC. The receptor was isolated from a middle-aged woman with alopecia areata. Some clones in this sample may be carry-over from other donors' samples. The source was whole blood, collected in connection with sensitization to the hapten diphenylcyclopropenone (DPC).

In nucleotides, the CDR3 is TGTGCCAGCAGACACGGGGACAGCAACTATGGCTACACCTTC. Translated: CASRHGDSNYGYTF. The rearrangement uses TRBV6-5 and TRBJ1-2, with TRBD1 identical over 7 bases. Germline V gene lookup returns CDR1 MNHEY and CDR2 SVGAGI. V lost 6 bases, J lost 2 bases, and 6 bases stayed unmatched. The CDR3 is made up of 14 amino acids.